This is a list of T cell receptor beta chains from one sample in a study of blood T cell repertoires in COVID-19. Produced via immunoSEQ multiplex PCR; TCRdb's table is partial and in-frame only. The sample records some 230,000 clones, around 82% being singletons. Sample: peripheral blood. The receptors come from a woman aged 25 to 45 who had recovered from COVID-19. The CDR3 runs from the conserved cysteine through the conserved F or W. D genes are given only for firm matches. Clone size, where shown, is once, few, many, or a class for clones that have expanded.

DNA | CDR3 | D | size | J | V
TGTGCCACCAGACTAGCGGGAGTCGCCGGGGAGCTGTTTTTT | CATRLAGVAGELFF | TRBD2 | few | TRBJ2-2 | TRBV5-8
TGTGCCATCAGTGATGCCGGGACTAGCGACTATCTTAGCACAGATACGCAGTATTTT | CAISDAGTSDYLSTDTQYF | TRBD2 | . | TRBJ2-3 | TRBV10-3
TGTGCCAGCAGCCTCGGGGAGATGGGGGGTCTCGAGCAGTACTTC | CASSLGEMGGLEQYF | . | once | TRBJ2-7 | TRBV2
TGCAGTGCTAGTATTGGGGGCAGCTATGGCTACACCTTC | CSASIGGSYGYTF | . | . | TRBJ1-2 | TRBV20-1
TGTGCCAGCAGCACACAGGGAACTAATGAAAAACTGTTTTTT | CASSTQGTNEKLFF | . | . | TRBJ1-4 | TRBV2
TGCGCCAGCAGCCAAGAGATCGGGAGCTCCTACGAGCAGTACTTC | CASSQEIGSSYEQYF | . | . | TRBJ2-7 | TRBV4-1
TGTGCCAGCTTGGGACTAGCGGGTATGTACGAGCAGTACTTC | CASLGLAGMYEQYF | TRBD2 | . | TRBJ2-7 | TRBV6-5
TGTGCCACCTTCCCGGGACTAGCGGGAGTCGGCACCGGGGAGCTGTTTTTT | CATFPGLAGVGTGELFF | TRBD2 | . | TRBJ2-2 | TRBV7-2
TGTGCCAGCAGCGGGATGGGGCAGAACACTGAAGCTTTCTTT | CASSGMGQNTEAFF | . | . | TRBJ1-1 | TRBV11-3
TGTGCCAGCAGTCGGACTCTCAGGGGGCAGCGGGGAGGGGCGCAGTATTTT | CASSRTLRGQRGGAQYF | . | . | TRBJ2-3 | TRBV6-6
TGTGCCACCAGTGATTCGGGACAGACCTACGAGCAGTACTTC | CATSDSGQTYEQYF | TRBD1 | . | TRBJ2-7 | TRBV24-1
TGTGCCAGCAGCTTAAGCGGGAGTAACACCGGGGAGCTGTTTTTT | CASSLSGSNTGELFF | TRBD2 | . | TRBJ2-2 | TRBV7-2
TGTGCCACCAGTGGCAACCGCTACAGGGATCGCAATGAGCAGTTCTTC | CATSGNRYRDRNEQFF | . | . | TRBJ2-1 | TRBV24-1
TGCGCCAGCAGCCCAGGCAATGGGCAGGGGATTGCCTGGATTGAAGCTTTCTTT | CASSPGNGQGIAWIEAFF | . | . | TRBJ1-1 | TRBV4-1
TGTGCCAGCAGCTTTCGAGGACAGGTCTACACCGGGGAGCTGTTTTTT | CASSFRGQVYTGELFF | TRBD1 | . | TRBJ2-2 | TRBV11-2
TGTGCCAGCAGCTCCCTCGGACAGGGAAGGAATGAGCAGTTCTTC | CASSSLGQGRNEQFF | TRBD1 | . | TRBJ2-1 | TRBV9
TGTGCCAGCAGCTTAACGGGCAGGGGGACTGAAGCTTTCTTT | CASSLTGRGTEAFF | TRBD1 | . | TRBJ1-1 | TRBV7-3
TGTGCCAGCAGCTTGGACCACAGCTCCTACAATGAGCAGTTCTTC | CASSLDHSSYNEQFF | . | . | TRBJ2-1 | TRBV5-5
TGTGCCAGCAGTGAAGCGCCCGGGGTGGCAAATTCACCCCTCCACTTT | CASSEAPGVANSPLHF | . | . | TRBJ1-6 | TRBV6-1
TGCGCCAGCAGCCAGAGAGCGGGGGCACAAGAGACCCAGTACTTC | CASSQRAGAQETQYF | TRBD2 | . | TRBJ2-5 | TRBV5-1
TGTGCCAGTAGTATAGGGGGACTAGCGGGACAAGAGACCCAGTACTTC | CASSIGGLAGQETQYF | TRBD2 | few | TRBJ2-5 | TRBV19
TGTGCCAGCCGTCCACGGGACTACACCGGGGAGCTGTTTTTT | CASRPRDYTGELFF | . | . | TRBJ2-2 | TRBV2
TGTGCCAGCAGTCCCCAGGGGTCCAGGGTGGCCGGGGAGCTGTTTTTT | CASSPQGSRVAGELFF | . | . | TRBJ2-2 | TRBV28
TGTGCCAGTAGAGGACTAGCGGGAGCATGGGCCGGGGAGCTGTTTTTT | CASRGLAGAWAGELFF | TRBD2 | . | TRBJ2-2 | TRBV19
TGTGCCAGCAGTTACTCTTACGGGACCGGGGAGCTGTTTTTT | CASSYSYGTGELFF | . | . | TRBJ2-2 | TRBV6-5